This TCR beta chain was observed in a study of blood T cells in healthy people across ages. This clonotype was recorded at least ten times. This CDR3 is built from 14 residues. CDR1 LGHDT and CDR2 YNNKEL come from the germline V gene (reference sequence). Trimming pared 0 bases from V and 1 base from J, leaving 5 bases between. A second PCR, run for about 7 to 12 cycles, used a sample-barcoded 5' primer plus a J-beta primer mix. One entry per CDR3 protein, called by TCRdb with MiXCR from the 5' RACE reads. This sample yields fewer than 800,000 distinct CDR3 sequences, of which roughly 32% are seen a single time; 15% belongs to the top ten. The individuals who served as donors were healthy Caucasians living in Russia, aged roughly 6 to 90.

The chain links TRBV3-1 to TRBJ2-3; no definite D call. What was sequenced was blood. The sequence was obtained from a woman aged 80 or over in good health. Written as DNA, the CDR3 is TGTGCCAGCAGCCAAGATGGGGGCACAGATACGCAGTATTTT. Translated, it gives CASSQDGGTDTQYF.